Given below is one T cell receptor beta chain in context. The target of this receptor is not known. No much larger clone exists at a distance of one base, and base qualities are not known. This record comes from a study of cytomegalovirus exposure and HLA in healthy donors (dated 2017 in TCRdb). For context, the study as a whole: According to a later analysis, one platform produced both the 110 or so validation repertoires and the 670 or so repertoires of the first cohort. The study aimed to test whether signatures of past pathogen exposure could be identified by cataloging public T cell receptors. A separate validation cohort of about 110 different subjects was used in addition to the 666-subject first cohort. To predict cytomegalovirus infection status, the study brought together high-throughput TCR immunosequencing, statistical association of individual TCRs with disease status, and machine learning. Summary of the overall study and its limitations: The authors suggested that the approach could potentially be extended to other disease states and immunological phenotypes. A total of 150 or so TCR beta chains were listed by the study as associated with cytomegalovirus. Subsequent analysis determined that TCRs grouped into clusters in the first cohort also showed a tendency toward co-occurrence across the roughly 120 validation repertoires, and approximately 94% of cluster scores exceeded 0. While some public TCRs were present in many individuals, most TCR sequences turned up only very rarely across donors. In both the original and validation cohorts, the classifier was reported to diagnose cytomegalovirus status with high specificity and sensitivity. A later analysis had no HLA typing for the validation cohort, so co-occurrence there was scored across all 110 or so repertoires. In vitro tests confirmed that a few of the cytomegalovirus-associated TCR beta chains recognize cytomegalovirus antigens.

Separate from the approximately 700-subject first cohort, the validation cohort of 120 subjects was the group to which the donors belonged. Libraries were made using the immunoSEQ multiplex PCR assay. On the study's bioinformatics: A statistical classification framework was built for diagnosing cytomegalovirus status from the catalog of TCR beta chain sequences. TCRdb took this table from immuneACCESS and kept in-frame rearrangements with V and J called. Such tables lack part of the clones; where checked against another copy, unresolved V genes explain under half of the gap, and the rest is unexplained. V and J calls plus clone size are reproduced from that table; the DNA served to infer D and trimming. The sample yields more than 110,000 clones; approximately 84% were counted once. Of the sample, almost 1.5% falls within the top ten clones. The CDR3 runs 16 amino acids, cysteine and phenylalanine included. The CDR3 DNA has 48 bases and is translated from base 1. V is pruned by 1 base and J by 1 base, leaving 7 bases of the junction without a gene match. From the germline V gene, CDR1 is SGHNT and CDR2 is YENEEA.

Material for sequencing was PBMCs. Recombination joined TRBV11-3 with TRBJ2-7; the central 7 bases match TRBD1. The source of this sequence is a woman aged 25 to 45 in good health and CMV-seronegative. The DNA sequence is given as TGTGCCAGCAGCTTAGGGTGGAGCAGGGGGTCCTACGAGCAGTACTTC. It translates to CASSLGWSRGSYEQYF.